Reported below is one T cell receptor beta chain. There is no known antigen for this receptor. The input lacks base qualities; no much larger clone sits a single base away. The sample comes from a study of regulatory and conventional T cells in breast cancer (dated by TCRdb to about 2015). The receptor library was made with PCR. The run used a 454 GS FLX Titanium. Using fastp trimming at Q25 and MiXCR clonotype assembly, TCRdb reanalyzed the public sequencing data and kept in-frame beta chains. Rows matching on CDR3 protein sequence are summarized as one entry with the most common DNA and genes. This sample lists hundreds of distinct CDR3 sequences; 51% were detected once. Of the sample, roughly 15% falls within the top ten clones. Trimming accounts for 4 bases at V and 0 bases at J, while the number of junction bases matched to no gene is 1. For CDR1 and CDR2, the germline V gene (reference sequence) lists LNHDA and SQIVND. Counted from cysteine to phenylalanine, this CDR3 has 16 amino acids. Of all the DNA, just the CDR3 is kept, 48 bases in frame from base 1.

This chain is built from TRBV19 and TRBJ2-1; 12 junctional bases match TRBD2. The clonotype was recovered from a female donor with breast cancer. The sequenced sample was conventional T cells from blood. The DNA is TGTGCCAGTAGTAGGACTAGCGGGATCTCCTACAATGAGCAGTTCTTC. Its protein reads: CASSRTSGISYNEQFF.